This T cell receptor beta chain was sequenced for a study of monozygotic twins with inflammatory bowel disease (dated by TCRdb to the late 2010s). Study-wide context: The complete study included 28 monozygotic twin pairs: 19 IBD-discordant Danish pairs and nine German pairs, of which four were IBD-concordant and five were IBD-discordant. The search for disease-associated traits relied mainly on comparing IBD patients with their genetically identical healthy co-twins within discordant pairs. Each individual had, on average, about 151 000 unique TCRalpha sequences and 181 000 unique TCRbeta sequences available for analysis. Results the study describes overall, beyond this receptor: Compared with healthy twins, IBD patients shared fewer clonotypes with other individuals, and the difference was most pronounced in patients with signs of disease activity. Differing immunosuppressive treatments among patients may have added background noise and inter-individual variability to the repertoires. No single strong signal or clonotype linked to IBD turned up in the results, so the idea that one exists was not supported. Different T cell subtypes could not be distinguished in the analysis. TCRbeta repertoire diversity, by inverse Simpson index, was decreased in IBD patients compared with their healthy co-twins. Repertoire similarity did not differ between concordant and discordant twins, possibly due to limited statistical power.

With regard to this clonotype: Its antigen is still unknown.

The library was generated by 5' RACE. Preparation of each TCR library used approximately 3.5 ug of total RNA. cDNA was synthesized with SMARTScribe reverse transcriptase in eight separate reactions per sample. During cDNA synthesis, template switching was used to introduce unique molecular identifiers that contained a 6-nucleotide sample barcode. TCRalpha and TCRbeta cDNA was amplified by two nested PCRs of around 16 and 10 cycles, with bead purification after each PCR. Before amplification, the cDNA was treated with uracil DNA-glycosylase and purified using the QIAquick PCR purification kit. In the second PCR, Illumina TruSeq-compatible adapters and sample-specific barcodes were added. Library quality and concentration were assessed using TapeStation and Qubit, and 4.5 to 6.5 ng of each library was pooled. Sequencing of pooled libraries was carried out on an Illumina HiSeq2500 single-index Rapid Run using 2 x 100 bp reads and custom sequencing primers. Turning to the authors' computational methods: PCR and sequencing errors were corrected by UMI-based consensus assembly using MiGEC version 1.2.6. MiXCR version 2.1.1 was used for V(D)J alignment, clonotype assembly and CDR3 extraction. To normalise gene usage, clonotype sharing and MAIT/NKT TCR abundance, the analysis used the top 1000, 10 000 and 20 000 clonotypes per sample. After downsampling to 27 000 UMIs, diversity was calculated as the inverse Simpson index using the vegan R package. Paired Mann-Whitney U tests were applied to discordant twin pairs, and Benjamini-Hochberg correction was used for multiple testing. One entry per CDR3 protein sequence results from the TCRdb reprocessing of the reads, with DNA left out. These V and J calls rely on TCRdb rather than the paper's analysis. The table for this sample lists a few hundred thousand distinct CDR3 sequences. The leading ten clones occupy roughly 2.5% of the sample.

The germline V gene encodes CDR1 SGHRS and CDR2 YFSETQ. The CDR3 holds 15 amino acids from the cysteine to the phenylalanine. The DNA sequence is not available. From each donor, a roughly 2.3 ml peripheral blood sample was drawn into PAXgene tubes and stored at -80 degrees C. Without any T cell sorting, total RNA was extracted from whole blood using the PAXgene blood miRNA kit on an automated QIAcube. Peripheral blood from monozygotic twin pairs, either concordant or discordant for inflammatory bowel disease, underwent deep TCRalpha and TCRbeta repertoire profiling that used unique molecular barcoding. Smoking habits were recorded for all twin pairs, and individuals were classified as current, former or never smokers.

The chain is assembled from TRBV5-1 and TRBJ2-3; without DNA, the TCRdb call of TRBD2 cannot be checked. Sequenced sample: blood. This receptor was identified in a human donor with ulcerative colitis or Crohn's disease, or a healthy co-twin of an affected twin (not recorded which). The CDR3 amino acid sequence is: CASSFSGKFADTQYF.